This T cell receptor (beta chain) is drawn from a study of cytomegalovirus exposure and HLA in healthy donors. Study results and limitations: Data from an earlier analysis indicated that most TCR beta V segments were productive either about 90% or about 30% of the time.

Primers included in the PCR were 60 Vbeta and 13 Jbeta primers. Sequenced by immunoSEQ multiplex PCR; TCRdb stores in-frame clones only, minus some. Found here are 99,000 or so clones, more than 65% of them singletons; the top ten hold approximately 3%. Of note for this clone: Antigen: not known.

The CDR3 sequence is 14 residues long. V dropped 5 bases and J dropped 6 bases, with 14 bases sitting between them. Germline CDR1 and CDR2: SGHAT and FQNNGV. The chain has TRBV11-2 and TRBJ2-1, with unresolved D. Specimen: PBMCs. The TCR originated in a young man in good health and CMV-seronegative. CDR3 loop: CASSLLGYINEQFF. DNA for the CDR3: TGTGCCAGCAGCCTCCTGGGCTACATCAATGAGCAGTTCTTC.